A single sample gave rise to the 29 T cell receptor beta chains below, sequenced in a study of identical twins. TCRdb redid the calling of the 5' RACE reads with MiXCR, one entry per CDR3 protein. This table holds roughly 240,000 distinct CDR3 sequences, around 7.6% found once. The same data also went into a second study, on yellow fever vaccine responses in identical twins.

Sequencing was performed on CD8+ T cells sorted from blood. These receptors were collected from a woman under 30 in good health.

The CDR3 is CSARVPDRDPYEQYF. The CDR3 coding sequence is TGCAGTGCTAGAGTTCCGGACAGGGACCCCTACGAGCAGTACTTC. V usage is TRBV20-1 and J usage is TRBJ2-7; 8 nucleotides agree with TRBD1. The ends lost 1 base at V and 2 bases at J; junction bases unmatched: 7. This CDR3 has 15 residues. CDR1 is DFQATT and CDR2 is SNEGSKA in the germline V gene (reference sequence).

This clonotype was observed a handful of times. This chain joins TRBV28 and TRBJ1-6, with 8 bases that match TRBD1. Trimming cost V 1 base and J 4 bases; bases outside gene matches: 9. Germline CDR1 and CDR2: MDHEN and SYDVKM. The CDR3 is 18 residues long. CDR3 region: CASSLSGQGGWYNSPLHF. The CDR3 bases are TGTGCCAGCAGTTTATCTGGACAGGGAGGCTGGTATAATTCACCCCTCCACTTT. Full variable domain (missing parts from reference TRBV28 and TRBJ1-6): DVKVTQSSRYLVKRTGEKVFLECVQDMDHENMFWYRQDPGLGLRLIYFSYDVKMKEKGDIPEGYSVSREKKERFSLILESASTNQTSMYLCASSLSGQGGWYNSPLHFGNGTRLTVT.

There are many counts of this clonotype. This chain links TRBV10-2 with TRBJ2-3; 9 positions match TRBD2. With 2 bases clipped from V and 2 bases from J, the junction kept 5 bases outside the gene matches. The CDR3 has 16 residues. Germline loops: CDR1 WSHSY, CDR2 SAAADI. The CDR3 DNA is TGCGCCAGCAGTGAGCCTAGCGGGGCATCCACAGATACGCAGTATTTT. It is translated as CASSEPSGASTDTQYF.

This clonotype was observed a handful of times. The chain employs TRBV5-4 and TRBJ2-3, with D possibly being TRBD1 (6 bases). The V gene lost 5 bases and the J gene lost 2 bases, with 18 bases spanning the gap. The CDR3 covers 16 residues. From germline, CDR1 is SGHNT and CDR2 YYREEE (reference sequence). The CDR3 here is CASSYRPGQDTDTQYF. As DNA, the CDR3 is TGTGCCAGCAGTTACAGACCGGGACAAGACACAGATACGCAGTATTTT.

Only a few counts were recorded for this clonotype. The CDR3 DNA follows: TGTGCCGCGACTAGCGGGGACTCCTACAATGAGCAGTTCTTC. This sequence encodes CAATSGDSYNEQFF. The rearrangement joins TRBV6-2 or TRBV6-3 to TRBJ2-1; 11 bases agree with TRBD2. The CDR3 is made up of 14 amino acids. Trimming removed 11 bases from V and 0 bases from J; junction bases left unmatched: 3. Per germline, CDR1 MNHEY and CDR2 SVGEGT.

In its sample, this clonotype was seen many times. This rearrangement joins TRBV28 to TRBJ1-6, with D maybe TRBD1 (5 bases). Trimming took 5 bases from V and 8 from J, leaving 10 bases between them. The germline CDR1 and CDR2 sequences are MDHEN and SYDVKM. This CDR3 spans 13 amino acids. The CDR3 reads CASSPGVYSPLHF. DNA of the CDR3: TGTGCCAGCAGTCCGGGGGTTTATTCACCCCTCCACTTT.

This clonotype was detected a few times. J is TRBJ1-1 and V is TRBV7-8; 8 bases are a match to TRBD1. The CDR3 has 15 residues. From germline, CDR1 is SGHVS and CDR2 FQNEAQ. The J segment lost 1 base and the V segment lost 2 bases, leaving 3 bases of the junction unmatched. The CDR3 nucleotides are TGTGCCAGCAGCTTAAATGGACAGGGGAACACTGAAGCTTTCTTT. Protein sequence: CASSLNGQGNTEAFF.

This clonotype was recorded only once. This chain uses TRBV6-4 with TRBJ2-7; 7 bases line up with TRBD2. The CDR3 is 15 residues long. Germline V gene sequence: CDR1 MRHNA, CDR2 SNTAGT. CDR3 sequence (DNA): TGTGCCCGCAGCGGGGACGGGAACTGGTCCTACGAGCAGTACGTC. It codes for CARSGDGNWSYEQYV.

This clonotype was counted at least ten times. The chain has TRBV5-5 and TRBJ2-7; D is ambiguous. V was shortened by 0 bases and J by 0 bases, with 7 bases between the two germline ends. Germline V gene lookup returns CDR1 SGHKS and CDR2 YYEKEE (reference sequence). This CDR3 is built from 14 residues. Here the CDR3 DNA reads TGTGCCAGCAGCTTGGAGGCAGTCTCCTACGAGCAGTACGTC. Translation: CASSLEAVSYEQYV.

This clonotype was counted at least ten times. The chain joins TRBV5-1 to TRBJ2-1; D is unclear. From germline, CDR1 is SGHRS and CDR2 YFSETQ. Trimming cost V 4 bases and J 8 bases, with 19 bases left between them. This CDR3 region has 15 residues. The CDR3, as DNA: TGCGCCAGCAGCCGCGTTGTAGCCGTGAACGATGAGCAGTTCTTC. It codes for CASSRVVAVNDEQFF.

This clonotype was seen ten or more times. The V call is TRBV6-1, the J call TRBJ1-1; D is perhaps TRBD1 (5 bases). Germline V lookup: CDR1 MNHNS, CDR2 SASEGT. Trimming removed 5 bases at V and 4 bases at J, with 11 bases between. The CDR3 has 13 residues. CDR3 nucleotide sequence: TGTGCCAGCAGTCTATCCGGGGGCACTGAAGCTTTCTTT. Translating gives CASSLSGGTEAFF.

The rearrangement joins TRBV6-1 to TRBJ2-1; 7 bases line up with TRBD2. Trimming removed 6 bases from V and 3 bases from J; junction bases left unmatched: 5. Germline V lookup: CDR1 MNHNS, CDR2 SASEGT. This CDR3 is 14 amino acids long. The CDR3 nucleotides read TGTGCCAGCAGGGAGACGGGGGGCTACAATGAGCAGTTCTTC. Amino acid sequence: CASRETGGYNEQFF.

This clonotype was counted only a few times. J is TRBJ2-1 and V is TRBV4-1; 7 positions agree with TRBD2. Germline V CDR1 and CDR2: MGHRA, YSYEKL. CDR3 size: 15 residues. The V segment lost 3 bases and the J segment 6 bases; nucleotides outside the gene matches: 8. The CDR3 bases are TGCGCCAGCAGCCAGCGACTAGCCCGGACCAATGAGCAGTTCTTC. Its translation is CASSQRLARTNEQFF.

This clonotype was seen ten or more times. The V gene is TRBV24-1, the J gene TRBJ2-1; D possibly corresponds to TRBD2 (5 bases). Germline lookup yields CDR1 KGHDR and CDR2 SFDVKD. There are 16 residues in the CDR3. Deletions cut 3 bases from V and 10 bases from J, with 21 bases between. The CDR3 region is CATSDITEGTSGEQFF. CDR3 sequence (DNA): TGTGCCACCAGTGATATAACAGAAGGCACTTCGGGGGAGCAGTTCTTC.

This clonotype showed up many times. The chain couples TRBV28 to TRBJ1-1; maybe TRBD1 (6 bases). Trimming removed 7 bases from V and 7 bases from J, with 19 bases in between. Germline CDR1 MDHEN, CDR2 SYDVKM. This CDR3 has 14 amino acids. CDR3 in DNA: TGTGCCAGCATCACCGCGGGACATTTTGGTGAAGCTTTCTTT. This encodes CASITAGHFGEAFF. Using reference TRBV28 and TRBJ1-1 for the parts outside the CDR3, the full variable domain is DVKVTQSSRYLVKRTGEKVFLECVQDMDHENMFWYRQDPGLGLRLIYFSYDVKMKEKGDIPEGYSVSREKKERFSLILESASTNQTSMYLCASITAGHFGEAFFGQGTRLTVV.

This clonotype was seen more than once but under ten times. The chain uses TRBV2 and TRBJ2-7; D might be TRBD1 or TRBD2, each matching 5 bases. Trimming took 6 bases from V and 3 from J, leaving 12 bases between them. This CDR3 has 13 amino acids. Germline V gene sequence: CDR1 SNHLY, CDR2 FYNNEI. CDR3 in DNA: TGTGCCAGCAGGGGACCAACCTTCTACGAGCAGTACTTC. Amino acid sequence: CASRGPTFYEQYF. The whole variable domain, filled in from reference TRBV2 and TRBJ2-7, reads EPEVTQTPSHQVTQMGQEVILRCVPISNHLYFYWYRQILGQKVEFLVSFYNNEISEKSEIFDDQFSVERPDGSNFTLKIRSTKLEDSAMYFCASRGPTFYEQYFGPGTRLTVT.

This clonotype has ten or more counts. The genes are TRBV2 and TRBJ2-1, with unresolved D. CDR3 length equals 10 residues. The germline V gene has CDR1 SNHLY and CDR2 FYNNEI. Trimming took 5 bases from V and 10 from J, leaving 6 bases between them. CDR3 in amino acids: CASSWMEQFF. The CDR3 DNA reads as TGTGCCAGCAGTTGGATGGAGCAGTTCTTC.

The sample holds a few counts of this clonotype. The chain employs TRBV7-7 and TRBJ2-1, with TRBD2 identical over 10 bases. Per germline, CDR1 SSHAT and CDR2 FNYEAQ (reference sequence). This CDR3 is built from 16 residues. V shed 5 bases and J 2 bases; nucleotides not matched to a gene: 6. Written as DNA, the CDR3 is TGTGCCAGCAGCCCGGGGACTAGCGTCCCCTACAATGAGCAGTTCTTC. Translating it yields CASSPGTSVPYNEQFF. Using reference TRBV7-7 and TRBJ2-1 for the parts outside the CDR3, the full variable domain is GAGVSQSPRYKVTKRGQDVTLRCDPISSHATLYWYQQALGQGPEFLTYFNYEAQPDKSGLPSDRFSAERPEGSISTLTIQRTEQRDSAMYRCASSPGTSVPYNEQFFGPGTRLTVL.

This clonotype was observed many times. V is TRBV9 and J is TRBJ2-5; D gene unclear. The CDR3 length is 10 residues. Germline V gene lookup returns CDR1 SGDLS and CDR2 YYNGEE. The V end was cut by 3 bases, the J end by 5 bases, with 2 bases between. The CDR3 sequence: CASSGETQYF. The CDR3 DNA follows: TGTGCCAGCAGCGGGGAGACCCAGTACTTC.

A few counts support this clonotype. This chain joins TRBV24-1 and TRBJ2-2; no firm D call. CDR3 length: 13 amino acids. V was shortened by 4 bases and J by 6 bases, with 8 bases between the two germline ends. Germline V gene sequence: CDR1 KGHDR, CDR2 SFDVKD. The CDR3 reads CATSEWSSGELFF. CDR3 DNA: TGTGCCACCAGTGAGTGGTCTTCCGGGGAGCTGTTTTTT.

This clonotype appeared a few times. J is TRBJ1-1 and V is TRBV10-3, with D perhaps matching TRBD1 (6 bases). Per germline, CDR1 ENHRY and CDR2 SYGVKD. The CDR3 covers 14 residues. Deletions cut 3 bases from V and 0 bases from J, with 8 bases between. CDR3 in amino acids: CAISDGGMNTEAFF. CDR3 nucleotide sequence: TGTGCCATCAGTGATGGGGGCATGAACACTGAAGCTTTCTTT.

This clonotype has just a few counts. V gene TRBV6-5 combines with J gene TRBJ1-1, with unresolved D. Trimming pared 0 bases from V and 12 bases from J, leaving 14 bases between. Germline-derived CDR1 and CDR2 are MNHEY and SVGAGI. The CDR3 is 13 amino acids. Here the CDR3 reads CASSYSMQLVSFF. The CDR3 DNA reads TGTGCCAGCAGTTACTCGATGCAGCTGGTGTCTTTCTTT.

This clonotype was counted at least ten times. The chain uses TRBV4-1 and TRBJ1-2, with unresolved D. Germline CDR1 and CDR2: MGHRA and YSYEKL. Trimming took 4 bases from V and 4 from J, leaving 19 bases between them. The CDR3 extends over 16 amino acids. CDR3 region: CASSPVPGSPLYGYTF. DNA of the CDR3: TGCGCCAGCAGCCCAGTACCCGGGTCCCCCCTCTATGGCTACACCTTC.

This clonotype was counted ten times or more. This chain joins TRBV3-1 and TRBJ2-2; TRBD1 agrees at 8 bases. CDR1 and CDR2 (germline): LGHDT, YNNKEL (reference sequence). Germline trimming cut 4 bases from V and 6 bases from J; bases unmatched to any gene: 7. The CDR3 sequence is 15 residues long. This chain's CDR3 is CASSPRDRTAGELFF. CDR3 in DNA: TGTGCCAGCAGCCCTCGGGACAGGACGGCCGGGGAGCTGTTTTTT.

This chain connects TRBV9 to TRBJ2-7, with 13 bases lining up with TRBD2. Germline V gene sequence: CDR1 SGDLS, CDR2 YYNGEE. The V and J ends lost 4 bases and 3 bases, in that order; junction bases with no gene match: 4. The CDR3 has 15 amino acids. CDR3 coding DNA: TGTGCCAGCAGCCCGGGACTAGCGGGATACTACGAGCAGTACTTC. It translates to CASSPGLAGYYEQYF.

This clonotype was detected ten times or more. The chain carries TRBV12-3 or TRBV12-4 and TRBJ1-2, with TRBD1 as a possible D gene (6 bases). The CDR3 is 14 amino acids. V lost 5 bases to trimming and J lost 6 bases, with 16 bases between them. CDR3 bases: TGTGCCAGCAGTAAACAGGGTTGGGAGGATGGCTACACCTTC. It codes for CASSKQGWEDGYTF.

This clonotype was observed many times. The chain employs TRBV27 and TRBJ2-1, with D maybe TRBD2 (6 bases). The germline V gene has CDR1 MNHEY and CDR2 SMNVEV (reference sequence). V gave up 5 bases and J gave up 5 bases, with 19 bases separating them. The CDR3 runs to 16 residues. The CDR3 reads CASSIDVTSVNNEQFF. For the CDR3, the DNA is TGTGCCAGCAGTATCGACGTGACTAGTGTCAACAATGAGCAGTTCTTC.

This clonotype was counted between two and nine times. V gene TRBV27 combines with J gene TRBJ2-2; 7 bases line up with TRBD2. The trim removed 0 bases at V and 4 bases at J, leaving 2 bases unmatched. CDR1 is MNHEY, CDR2 SMNVEV, per germline (reference sequence). The CDR3 is 15 amino acids. DNA of the CDR3: TGTGCCAGCAGTTTATCGACGGGGGGCACCGGGGAGCTGTTTTTT. Translated: CASSLSTGGTGELFF.

This clonotype was seen more than once but under ten times. V gene TRBV13 combines with J gene TRBJ2-4, with D maybe TRBD1 (6 bases). The CDR3 contains 16 residues. V was cut by 3 bases and J by 0 bases, with 12 bases left in between. The germline V gene encodes CDR1 PRHDT and CDR2 FYEKMQ (reference sequence). CDR3 sequence (DNA): TGTGCCAGCAGCTTGGGACATACTCTAGCCAAAAACATTCAGTACTTC. This translates into CASSLGHTLAKNIQYF. Drawing the rest from reference TRBV13 and TRBJ2-4, the complete variable domain is AAGVIQSPRHLIKEKRETATLKCYPIPRHDTVYWYQQGPGQDPQFLISFYEKMQSDKGSIPDRFSAQQFSDYHSELNMSSLELGDSALYFCASSLGHTLAKNIQYFGAGTRLSVL.